This is a list of T cell receptor beta chains from one sample in a study of blood T cell repertoires in COVID-19. The method was immunoSEQ multiplex PCR; TCRdb's version includes in-frame clones alone and lacks a portion of them. The repertoire consists of some 170,000 clones, with 60% to 85% occurring once and the leading ten covering approximately 9%. Sequences were obtained from peripheral blood. The source of these receptors is a woman aged 50 to 60 with active or convalescent COVID-19. Each CDR3 is given with its conserved first and last residue. The order of the fields is J gene, clone size, D gene, V gene, CDR3 DNA, CDR3 protein. D genes are given only for firm matches. Only part of the rows carry a size: once, few, many, or a class if the clone is expanded.

j_gene: TRBJ2-1; abundance: once; d_gene: -; v_gene: TRBV4-3; CDR3nt: TGCGCCAGCAGCCACGTGACAGAGTTTTACAATGAGCAGTTCTTC; CDR3aa: CASSHVTEFYNEQFF
j_gene: TRBJ2-5; abundance: -; d_gene: -; v_gene: TRBV2; CDR3nt: TGTGCCAGCAGTGAACTCGAGACCCAGTACTTC; CDR3aa: CASSELETQYF
j_gene: TRBJ1-1; abundance: -; d_gene: TRBD1; v_gene: TRBV4-2; CDR3nt: TGTGCCAGCAGCCCGGGACAGCCTACTGAAGCTTTCTTT; CDR3aa: CASSPGQPTEAFF
j_gene: TRBJ1-1; abundance: -; d_gene: -; v_gene: TRBV2; CDR3nt: TGTGCCAGCAGTGAGGAAGGGGTGCGGACTGAAGCTTTCTTT; CDR3aa: CASSEEGVRTEAFF
j_gene: TRBJ1-3; abundance: -; d_gene: -; v_gene: TRBV19; CDR3nt: TGTGCCAGTAGACTTCACAGGGAAGCTGGAAACACCATATATTTT; CDR3aa: CASRLHREAGNTIYF
j_gene: TRBJ2-1; abundance: -; d_gene: TRBD2; v_gene: TRBV6-2/TRBV6-3; CDR3nt: TGTGCCAGCAGTTACTCCCCCGGGACTAGCGCACATAAGCAGTTCTTC; CDR3aa: CASSYSPGTSAHKQFF
j_gene: TRBJ2-7; abundance: -; d_gene: TRBD1; v_gene: TRBV7-2; CDR3nt: TGTGCCAGCAGCTTAGTCGGACAGGGCCACGAGCAGTACTTC; CDR3aa: CASSLVGQGHEQYF
j_gene: TRBJ1-4; abundance: -; d_gene: -; v_gene: TRBV28; CDR3nt: TGTGCCAGCAGTTTATTGGGGGCAGGTGAAAAACTGTTTTTT; CDR3aa: CASSLLGAGEKLFF
j_gene: TRBJ1-5; abundance: few; d_gene: TRBD1; v_gene: TRBV7-8; CDR3nt: TGTGCCAGCAGCCACATCGGGACAGGGGGCTGGCCCCAGCATTTT; CDR3aa: CASSHIGTGGWPQHF
j_gene: TRBJ2-1; abundance: -; d_gene: -; v_gene: TRBV5-1; CDR3nt: TGCGCCAGCAGGGTGACGACTAGCTACAATGAGCAGTTCTTC; CDR3aa: CASRVTTSYNEQFF
j_gene: TRBJ1-1; abundance: -; d_gene: -; v_gene: TRBV19; CDR3nt: TGTGCCAGTAGTATGGTAGGGGTCATGAACACTGAAGCTTTCTTT; CDR3aa: CASSMVGVMNTEAFF
j_gene: TRBJ2-7; abundance: -; d_gene: -; v_gene: TRBV30; CDR3nt: TGTGCCTGGAGTAGGGGACTCACGCGGCGCGAGCAGTACTTC; CDR3aa: CAWSRGLTRREQYF
j_gene: TRBJ2-5; abundance: -; d_gene: -; v_gene: TRBV6-2/TRBV6-3; CDR3nt: TGTGCCAGCAGTCGGAGTGTCCCCCAAGAGACCCAGTACTTC; CDR3aa: CASSRSVPQETQYF
j_gene: TRBJ2-1; abundance: -; d_gene: -; v_gene: TRBV7-9; CDR3nt: TGTGCCAGCGAGGAAAGCTCCTACAATGAGCAGTTCTTC; CDR3aa: CASEESSYNEQFF
j_gene: TRBJ2-3; abundance: -; d_gene: TRBD1; v_gene: TRBV11-3; CDR3nt: TGTGCCAGCAGCCAGGGACAGGGCATCACAGATACGCAGTATTTT; CDR3aa: CASSQGQGITDTQYF
j_gene: TRBJ1-4; abundance: -; d_gene: TRBD1; v_gene: TRBV7-9; CDR3nt: TGTGCCAGCAGCTCTCGCAGGGGGCAGACTAATGAAAAACTGTTTTTT; CDR3aa: CASSSRRGQTNEKLFF
j_gene: TRBJ1-5; abundance: -; d_gene: -; v_gene: TRBV15; CDR3nt: TGTGCCACCAGCAGTGCAGGTCGGCTCCCGCGCCCAGAGCCCCAGCATTTT; CDR3aa: CATSSAGRLPRPEPQHF
j_gene: TRBJ1-2; abundance: -; d_gene: -; v_gene: TRBV18; CDR3nt: TGTGCCAGCTCACCACAGGAGGACGCGGGGGGCTACACCTTC; CDR3aa: CASSPQEDAGGYTF
j_gene: TRBJ2-5; abundance: -; d_gene: TRBD2; v_gene: TRBV10-3; CDR3nt: TGTGCCATCAGTGAGTCGAGGGAGCGGGGGGCGACCCAGTACTTC; CDR3aa: CAISESRERGATQYF
j_gene: TRBJ2-7; abundance: -; d_gene: -; v_gene: TRBV2; CDR3nt: TGTGCCAGCAGTGAATCGGGCGGGGACTACGAGCAGTACTTC; CDR3aa: CASSESGGDYEQYF
j_gene: TRBJ2-5; abundance: -; d_gene: -; v_gene: TRBV9; CDR3nt: TGTGCCAGCAGCGTCCTGGATACAGGGCAGGAGACCCAGTACTTC; CDR3aa: CASSVLDTGQETQYF
j_gene: TRBJ2-1; abundance: -; d_gene: TRBD2; v_gene: TRBV14; CDR3nt: TGTGCCAGCAGCCAAGATGGCGGGAGCTCCTACAATGAGCAGTTCTTC; CDR3aa: CASSQDGGSSYNEQFF
j_gene: TRBJ1-5; abundance: -; d_gene: -; v_gene: TRBV19; CDR3nt: TGTGCCAGTAGTATAGAGGGAGGAGGCCAGCCCCAGCATTTT; CDR3aa: CASSIEGGGQPQHF
j_gene: TRBJ1-2; abundance: -; d_gene: -; v_gene: TRBV5-5; CDR3nt: TGTGCCAGCAGCTTGGTCGACAATAACTATGGCTACACCTTC; CDR3aa: CASSLVDNNYGYTF
j_gene: TRBJ1-3; abundance: few; d_gene: -; v_gene: TRBV7-6; CDR3nt: TGTGCCAGCAGCCATGGGGGGGGAAACACCATATATTTT; CDR3aa: CASSHGGGNTIYF
j_gene: TRBJ2-4; abundance: -; d_gene: TRBD1; v_gene: TRBV6-2/TRBV6-3; CDR3nt: TGTGCCAGCAGTAACCGGGACAGGGATATCAAAAACATTCAGTACTTC; CDR3aa: CASSNRDRDIKNIQYF
j_gene: TRBJ2-2; abundance: -; d_gene: -; v_gene: TRBV30; CDR3nt: TGTGCCTGGAGTGGAGATTCAAAGAACACCGGGGAGCTGTTTTTT; CDR3aa: CAWSGDSKNTGELFF
j_gene: TRBJ2-7; abundance: few; d_gene: TRBD2; v_gene: TRBV10-3; CDR3nt: TGTGCCATCAGTGTCGGGGCGGGAGCCGGGAACGAGCAGTACTTC; CDR3aa: CAISVGAGAGNEQYF
j_gene: TRBJ2-7; abundance: -; d_gene: -; v_gene: TRBV6-2/TRBV6-3; CDR3nt: TGTGCCAGCAGTTACGGTGCAGGGCCCTACGAGCAGTACTTC; CDR3aa: CASSYGAGPYEQYF